The sequence of this TCR beta chain was determined in a study of blood T cells in healthy people across ages. Study-level information: About one barcoded beta molecule per two T cells was captured by template switching.

General study results and limits: With age, beta diversity per million T cells declined roughly linearly, significantly by approximately 40.

With respect to this clonotype: Its antigen is as yet unknown.

Germline lookup yields CDR1 SGHTA and CDR2 FQGNSA. The CDR3 sequence is 16 residues long. The junction had 9 bases not matched to a gene; V was cut back by 0 bases and J by 7 bases. Donors were systemically healthy Caucasian individuals from Russia aged about 6 to 100 years. A second PCR of roughly 7 to 11 cycles used a sample-barcoded 5' primer and a J-beta primer mix. Individual samples furnished no less than 2.5 million CDR3-containing paired-end reads apiece. TCRdb ran MiXCR on the 5' RACE reads and lists one entry per CDR3 protein. Among 630,000 or so distinct CDR3 sequences listed, about 28% were seen once.

This clonotype was obtained from a woman of 80 years or more in good health. This chain links TRBV7-2 with TRBJ2-1, with 7 bases lining up with TRBD1. The specimen was blood. The CDR3 loop is CASSLAIAGGSNEQFF. The CDR3 region has the DNA TGTGCCAGCAGCTTAGCAATCGCAGGGGGTTCGAATGAGCAGTTCTTC.